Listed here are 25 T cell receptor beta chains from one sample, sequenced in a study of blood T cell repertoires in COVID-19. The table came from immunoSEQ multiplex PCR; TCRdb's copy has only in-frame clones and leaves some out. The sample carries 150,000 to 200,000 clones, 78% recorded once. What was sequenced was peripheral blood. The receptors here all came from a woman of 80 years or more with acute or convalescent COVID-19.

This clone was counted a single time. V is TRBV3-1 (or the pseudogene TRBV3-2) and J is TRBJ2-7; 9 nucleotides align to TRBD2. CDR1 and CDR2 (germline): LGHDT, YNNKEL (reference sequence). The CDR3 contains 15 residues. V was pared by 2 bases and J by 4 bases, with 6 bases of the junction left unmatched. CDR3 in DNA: TGTGCCAGCAGCCAATTCGTAGCGGGGGAGTACGAGCAGTACTTC. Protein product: CASSQFVAGEYEQYF.

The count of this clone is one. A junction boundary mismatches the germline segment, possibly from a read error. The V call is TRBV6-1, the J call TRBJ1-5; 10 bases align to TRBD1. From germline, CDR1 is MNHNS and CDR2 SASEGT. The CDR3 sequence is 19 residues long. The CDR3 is CASREYGTGDVGSNQPQHF. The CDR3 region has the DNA TGTGCCAGCCGTGAGTACGGGACAGGGGATGTAGGCAGCAATCAGCCCCAGCATTTT.

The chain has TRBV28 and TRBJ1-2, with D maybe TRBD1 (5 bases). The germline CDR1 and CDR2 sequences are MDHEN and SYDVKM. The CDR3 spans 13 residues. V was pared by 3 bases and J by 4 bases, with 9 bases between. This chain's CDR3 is CASSFGGLYGYTF. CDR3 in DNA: TGTGCCAGCAGTTTTGGGGGACTCTATGGCTACACCTTC.

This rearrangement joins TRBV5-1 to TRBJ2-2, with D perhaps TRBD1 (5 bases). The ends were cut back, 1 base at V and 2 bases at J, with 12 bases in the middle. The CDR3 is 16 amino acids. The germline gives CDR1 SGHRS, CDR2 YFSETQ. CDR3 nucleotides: TGCGCCAGCAGCTTGCGTACCAGGGTTAACACCGGGGAGCTGTTTTTT. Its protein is CASSLRTRVNTGELFF.

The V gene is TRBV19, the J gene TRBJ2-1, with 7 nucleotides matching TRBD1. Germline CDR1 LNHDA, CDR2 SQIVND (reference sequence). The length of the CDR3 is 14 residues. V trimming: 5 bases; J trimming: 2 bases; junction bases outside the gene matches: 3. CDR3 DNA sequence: TGTGCCAGTAGTCGACAGGGCCCCTACAATGAGCAGTTCTTC. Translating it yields CASSRQGPYNEQFF.

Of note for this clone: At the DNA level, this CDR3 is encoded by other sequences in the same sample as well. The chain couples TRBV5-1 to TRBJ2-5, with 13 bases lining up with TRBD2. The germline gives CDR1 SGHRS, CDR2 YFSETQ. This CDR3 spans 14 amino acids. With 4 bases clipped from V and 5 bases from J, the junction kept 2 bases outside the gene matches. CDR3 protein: CASSLTSGGETQYF. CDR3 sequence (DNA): TGCGCCAGCAGCCTGACTAGCGGGGGGGAGACCCAGTACTTC.

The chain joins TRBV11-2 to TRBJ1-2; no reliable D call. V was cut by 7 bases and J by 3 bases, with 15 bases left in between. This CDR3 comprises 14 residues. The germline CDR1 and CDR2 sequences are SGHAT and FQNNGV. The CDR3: CASNLRRGDYGYTF. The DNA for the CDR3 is TGTGCCAGCAACCTCAGGCGTGGCGACTATGGCTACACCTTC. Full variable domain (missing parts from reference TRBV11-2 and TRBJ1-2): EAGVAQSPRYKIIEKRQSVAFWCNPISGHATLYWYQQILGQGPKLLIQFQNNGVVDDSQLPKDRFSAERLKGVDSTLKIQPAKLEDSAVYLCASNLRRGDYGYTFGSGTRLTVV.

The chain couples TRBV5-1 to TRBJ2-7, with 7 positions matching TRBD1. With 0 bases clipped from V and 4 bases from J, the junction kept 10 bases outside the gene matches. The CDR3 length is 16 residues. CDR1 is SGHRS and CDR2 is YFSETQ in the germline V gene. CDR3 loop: CASSLGATGRRYEQYF. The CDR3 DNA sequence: TGCGCCAGCAGCTTGGGCGCGACAGGGCGGAGATACGAGCAGTACTTC.

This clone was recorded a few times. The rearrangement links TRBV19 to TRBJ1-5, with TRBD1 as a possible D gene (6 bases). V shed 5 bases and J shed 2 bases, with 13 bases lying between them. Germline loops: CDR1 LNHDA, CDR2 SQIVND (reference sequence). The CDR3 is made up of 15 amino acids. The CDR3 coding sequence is TGTGCCAGTAGTTTGACAGGTGGAGGCAATCAGCCCCAGCATTTT. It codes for CASSLTGGGNQPQHF.

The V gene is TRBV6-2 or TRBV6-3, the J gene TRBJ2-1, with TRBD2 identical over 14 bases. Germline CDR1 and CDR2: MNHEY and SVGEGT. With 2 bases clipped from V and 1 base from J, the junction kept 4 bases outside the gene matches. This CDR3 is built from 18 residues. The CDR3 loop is CASSYGGTSGSSYNEQFF. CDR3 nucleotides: TGTGCCAGCAGTTACGGAGGGACTAGCGGGAGTTCCTACAATGAGCAGTTCTTC.

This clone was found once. The CDR3 DNA sequence: TGTGCCAGCAGCTTAGCGTGGGGGGTAGACGAGCAGTACTTC. It encodes CASSLAWGVDEQYF. The genes are TRBV7-9 and TRBJ2-7; maybe TRBD2 (6 bases). The CDR3 is 14 amino acids. V was trimmed by 0 bases and J by 5 bases, leaving 11 bases between them. Per germline, CDR1 SEHNR and CDR2 FQNEAQ (reference sequence).

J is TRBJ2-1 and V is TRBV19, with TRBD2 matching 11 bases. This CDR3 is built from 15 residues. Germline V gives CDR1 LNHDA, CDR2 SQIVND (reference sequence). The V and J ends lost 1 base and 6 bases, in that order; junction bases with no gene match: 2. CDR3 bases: TGTGCCAGTAGTATAGTTACTAGCGGGAGCAATGAGCAGTTCTTC. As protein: CASSIVTSGSNEQFF.

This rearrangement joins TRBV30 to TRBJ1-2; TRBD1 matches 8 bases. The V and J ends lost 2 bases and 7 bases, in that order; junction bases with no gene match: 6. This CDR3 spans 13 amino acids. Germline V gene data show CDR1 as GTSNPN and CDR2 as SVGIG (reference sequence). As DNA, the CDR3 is TGTGCCTGGAGTCGGACAGGGAGTCGTGGCTACACCTTC. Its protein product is CAWSRTGSRGYTF.

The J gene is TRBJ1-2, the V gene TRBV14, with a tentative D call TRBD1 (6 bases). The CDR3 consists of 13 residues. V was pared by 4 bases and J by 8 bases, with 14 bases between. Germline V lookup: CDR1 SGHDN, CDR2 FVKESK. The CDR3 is CASSPQTGRGYTF. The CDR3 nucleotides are TGTGCCAGCAGCCCCCAAACAGGGCGGGGCTACACCTTC.

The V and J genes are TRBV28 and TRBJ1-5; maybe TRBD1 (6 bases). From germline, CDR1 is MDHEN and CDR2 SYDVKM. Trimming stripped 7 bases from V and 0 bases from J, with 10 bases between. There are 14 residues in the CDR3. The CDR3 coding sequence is TGTGCCAGCAACAGGGTGAATAGCAATCAGCCCCAGCATTTT. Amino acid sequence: CASNRVNSNQPQHF.

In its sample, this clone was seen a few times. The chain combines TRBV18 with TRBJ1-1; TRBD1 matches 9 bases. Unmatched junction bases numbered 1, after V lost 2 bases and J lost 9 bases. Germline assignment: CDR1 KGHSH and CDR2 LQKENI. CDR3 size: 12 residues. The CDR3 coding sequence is TGTGCCAGCTCACCAGGACAGGGGCAAGCTTTCTTT. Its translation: CASSPGQGQAFF.

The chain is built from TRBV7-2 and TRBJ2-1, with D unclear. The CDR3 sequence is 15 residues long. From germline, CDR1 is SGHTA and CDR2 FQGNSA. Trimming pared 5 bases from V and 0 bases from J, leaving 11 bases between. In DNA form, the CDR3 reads TGTGCCAGCAGCCTAGAGCTCATCTCCTACAATGAGCAGTTCTTC. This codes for CASSLELISYNEQFF.

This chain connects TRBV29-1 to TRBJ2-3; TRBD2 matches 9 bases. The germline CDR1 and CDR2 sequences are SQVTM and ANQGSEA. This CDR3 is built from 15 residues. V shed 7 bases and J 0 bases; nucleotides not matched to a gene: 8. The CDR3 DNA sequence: TGCAGCGCTACTTCCACTAGCGGGAGCACAGATACGCAGTATTTT. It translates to CSATSTSGSTDTQYF.

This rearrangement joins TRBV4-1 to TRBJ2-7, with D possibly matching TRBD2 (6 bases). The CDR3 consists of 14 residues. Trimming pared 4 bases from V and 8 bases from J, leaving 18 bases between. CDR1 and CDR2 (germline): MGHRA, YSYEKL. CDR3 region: CASSRGLSGDKQYF. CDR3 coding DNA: TGCGCCAGCAGCCGAGGACTCTCGGGAGATAAGCAGTACTTC.

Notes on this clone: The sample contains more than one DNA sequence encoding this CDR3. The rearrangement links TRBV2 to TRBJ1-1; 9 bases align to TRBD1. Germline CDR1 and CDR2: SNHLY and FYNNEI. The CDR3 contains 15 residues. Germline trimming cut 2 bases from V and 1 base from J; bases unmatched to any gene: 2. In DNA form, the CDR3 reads TGTGCCAGCAGTGAACTGGGACAGGGGAACACTGAAGCTTTCTTT. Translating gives CASSELGQGNTEAFF.

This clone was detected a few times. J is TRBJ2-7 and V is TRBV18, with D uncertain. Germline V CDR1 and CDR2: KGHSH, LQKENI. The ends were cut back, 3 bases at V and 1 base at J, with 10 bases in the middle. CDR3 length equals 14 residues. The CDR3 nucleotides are TGTGCCAGCTCACCGTCCCATGTGTCCTACGAGCAGTACTTC. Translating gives CASSPSHVSYEQYF.

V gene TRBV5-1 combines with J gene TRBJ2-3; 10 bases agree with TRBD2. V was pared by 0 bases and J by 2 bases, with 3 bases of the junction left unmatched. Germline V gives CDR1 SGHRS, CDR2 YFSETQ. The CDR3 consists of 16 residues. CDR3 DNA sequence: TGCGCCAGCAGCTTGGCCCTAGCGGGAGCCACAGATACGCAGTATTTT. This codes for CASSLALAGATDTQYF.

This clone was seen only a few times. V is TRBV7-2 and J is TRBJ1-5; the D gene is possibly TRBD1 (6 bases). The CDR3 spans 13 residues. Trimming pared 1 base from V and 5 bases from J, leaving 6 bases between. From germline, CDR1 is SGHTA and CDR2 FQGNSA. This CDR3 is CASSLDRDQPQHF. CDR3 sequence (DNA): TGTGCCAGCAGCTTAGACAGGGATCAGCCCCAGCATTTT.

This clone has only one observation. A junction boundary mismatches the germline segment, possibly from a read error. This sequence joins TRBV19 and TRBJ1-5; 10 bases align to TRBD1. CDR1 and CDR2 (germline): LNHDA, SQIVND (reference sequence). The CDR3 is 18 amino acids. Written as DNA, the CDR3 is TGCGCCAGTAGTATGTTGGACAGGGGGGGTTTGAGCAATCAGCCCCAGCATTTT. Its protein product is CASSMLDRGGLSNQPQHF. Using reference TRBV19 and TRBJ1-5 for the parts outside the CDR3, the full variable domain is DGGITQSPKYLFRKEGQNVTLSCEQNLNHDAMYWYRQDPGQGLRLIYYSQIVNDFQKGDIAEGYSVSREKKESFPLTVTSAQKNPTAFYLCASSMLDRGGLSNQPQHFGDGTRLSIL.

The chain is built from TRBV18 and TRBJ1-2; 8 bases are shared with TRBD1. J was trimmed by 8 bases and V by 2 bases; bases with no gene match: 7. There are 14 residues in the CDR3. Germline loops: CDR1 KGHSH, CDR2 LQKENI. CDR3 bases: TGTGCCAGCTCACCAGATCCCAGGGGGCAGGGCTACACCTTC. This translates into CASSPDPRGQGYTF.